Following are 5 T cell receptor beta chains from one sample sequenced in a study of regulatory T cells in long-lasting Graves disease. Time point given: newly diagnosed GD, antithyroid drugs for less than 3 months. Scientists built the TCR library using RNA that was extracted from PBMCs. TCR beta libraries were built with iRepertoire HTBI primers and Arm-PCR of CDR3 regions. A single record per CDR3 protein comes from TCRdb applying MiXCR to the multiplex PCR reads. Altogether approximately 310,000 distinct CDR3 sequences are present, 15% to 20% being singletons, with the ten largest covering less than 45%. This material consisted of peripheral blood mononuclear cells (PBMCs), taken at new diagnosis, from a patient treated with antithyroid drugs. The receptor set was obtained from a female donor with Graves disease.

This clonotype was counted at least ten times. The V gene is TRBV12-3 or TRBV12-4, the J gene TRBJ2-2, with D tentatively TRBD1 (6 bases). Trimming took off 1 base at V and 2 bases at J, with 8 bases between the two ends. The CDR3 is made up of 15 amino acids. DNA for the CDR3: TGTGCCAGCAGTTTAGAACAGGGAAACACCGGGGAGCTGTTTTTT. Protein: CASSLEQGNTGELFF.

Concerning this clonotype itself: With a far larger clone one base away, a read error is the likely cause. This chain uses TRBV28 with TRBJ2-7, with no clear D. This CDR3 contains 14 residues. Germline V gene sequence: CDR1 MDHEN, CDR2 SYDVKM. Trimming stripped 6 bases from V and 0 bases from J, with 12 bases between. CDR3 residues: CASSHRPHSYEQYF. In DNA, the CDR3 is TGTGCCAGCAGCCACCGACCCCACTCCTACGAGCAGTACTTC.

This clonotype was counted many times. This sequence joins TRBV28 and TRBJ1-1, with D tentatively TRBD1 (5 bases). CDR1 is MDHEN, CDR2 SYDVKM, per germline. The length of the CDR3 is 14 residues. V lost 5 bases to trimming and J lost 3 bases, with 13 bases between them. In DNA, the CDR3 is TGTGCCAGCAGTCAAGGGGCTACGGACACTGAAGCTTTCTTT. This encodes CASSQGATDTEAFF.

Turning to this clonotype: Germline and junction disagree at one end, which may indicate a read error. This chain uses TRBV5-1 with TRBJ2-7; 9 bases map to TRBD2. The germline V gene has CDR1 SGHRS and CDR2 YFSETQ. The CDR3 runs 15 residues. The CDR3 DNA reads as TGTGCCAGCAGCTTGGAGCTAGCGGGATGGTACGAGCAGTACTTC. Protein: CASSLELAGWYEQYF.

This clonotype occurred many times. V is TRBV28 and J is TRBJ1-5; D unresolved. Germline assignment: CDR1 MDHEN and CDR2 SYDVKM. This CDR3 is 14 amino acids long. Trimming took 3 bases from V and 4 from J, leaving 10 bases between them. The CDR3 protein is CASSFEGYNQPQHF. CDR3 bases: TGTGCCAGCAGTTTCGAGGGTTATAATCAGCCCCAGCATTTT. Filled out from reference TRBV28 and TRBJ1-5, the complete variable domain reads DVKVTQSSRYLVKRTGEKVFLECVQDMDHENMFWYRQDPGLGLRLIYFSYDVKMKEKGDIPEGYSVSREKKERFSLILESASTNQTSMYLCASSFEGYNQPQHFGDGTRLSIL.